These 24 T cell receptor beta chains came from one sample sequenced in a study of blood T cell repertoires in COVID-19. TCRdb's copy holds only in-frame clones and misses some; the assay was immunoSEQ multiplex PCR. This table holds about 220,000 clones, 75% to 85% found once. Sequences were obtained from peripheral blood. These receptors were collected from a man aged 50-60 years with active or convalescent COVID-19.

Note on this clone: Other DNA sequences in this specimen translate into the identical CDR3. The chain couples TRBV24-1 to TRBJ2-1, with 10 bases fitting TRBD1. Germline CDR1 reads KGHDR; CDR2 reads SFDVKD. This CDR3 region has 16 residues. The V segment lost 1 base and the J segment 4 bases; nucleotides outside the gene matches: 3. CDR3 residues: CATSDFGQGGYNEQFF. The DNA of the CDR3 is TGTGCCACCAGTGATTTCGGACAGGGGGGGTACAATGAGCAGTTCTTC.

This clone has only a few counts. The rearrangement joins TRBV7-2 to TRBJ1-2, with 9 bases aligning to TRBD1. The CDR3 is 13 residues long. Germline V gene lookup returns CDR1 SGHTA and CDR2 FQGNSA. With 4 bases clipped from V and 5 bases from J, the junction kept 2 bases outside the gene matches. Written as DNA, the CDR3 is TGTGCCAGCAGCTATGGGACAGGGTATGGCTACACCTTC. Translating gives CASSYGTGYGYTF.

This chain links TRBV7-9 with TRBJ2-2, with TRBD1 as a possible D gene (5 bases). There are 13 residues in the CDR3. Germline V CDR1 and CDR2: SEHNR, FQNEAQ (reference sequence). Between the trimmed V and J ends, which lost 4 bases and 7 bases, there was a span of 10 bases. As DNA, the CDR3 is TGTGCCAGCAGCTCGACAGAGCTCGGGGAGCTGTTTTTT. Translating gives CASSSTELGELFF.

CDR3 nucleotide sequence: TGTGCCAGCAGGTTAGCGGGAGATGGAGATACGCAGTATTTT. This sequence encodes CASRLAGDGDTQYF. V gene TRBV27 combines with J gene TRBJ2-3; 9 nucleotides agree with TRBD2. V gave up 6 bases and J gave up 5 bases; unmatched junction bases: 6. CDR3 size: 14 residues. The germline V gene encodes CDR1 MNHEY and CDR2 SMNVEV (reference sequence).

This clone was found a few times. This sequence joins TRBV5-4 and TRBJ2-2; 8 nucleotides match TRBD1. This CDR3 is 16 amino acids long. CDR1 and CDR2 (germline): SGHNT, YYREEE (reference sequence). V was clipped by 4 bases and J by 3 bases; unmatched bases: 8. CDR3 DNA: TGTGCCAGCAGCACAGGGGGTGCTCGGGACACCGGGGAGCTGTTTTTT. Protein: CASSTGGARDTGELFF.

The chain links TRBV6-5 to TRBJ2-7; unclear D gene. V was clipped by 2 bases and J by 3 bases, with 11 bases between them. This CDR3 spans 14 amino acids. The germline V gene has CDR1 MNHEY and CDR2 SVGAGI. The CDR3 region is CASSYGQVDYEQYF. The CDR3 DNA reads TGTGCCAGCAGTTACGGCCAGGTTGACTACGAGCAGTACTTC.

CDR3 nucleotides: TGTGCCAGCAGTTACAGGGGGCACGAGCAGTACTTC. This sequence encodes CASSYRGHEQYF. The chain carries TRBV6-2 or TRBV6-3 and TRBJ2-7; 7 bases are a match to TRBD1. With V trimmed by 2 bases and J by 5 bases, 0 bases remained unmatched. The CDR3 totals 12 residues. CDR1 MNHEY and CDR2 SVGEGT come from the germline V gene.

The V call is TRBV27, the J call TRBJ2-3; 9 bases agree with TRBD1. Germline trimming cut 0 bases from V and 1 base from J; bases unmatched to any gene: 11. CDR1 and CDR2 from the germline V gene are MNHEY and SMNVEV (reference sequence). The CDR3 totals 19 residues. The CDR3 protein is CASSLSPGTGNWGTDTQYF. The CDR3 DNA sequence: TGTGCCAGCAGTTTATCTCCCGGGACAGGGAATTGGGGCACAGATACGCAGTATTTT.

The V call is TRBV19, the J call TRBJ2-1; D might be TRBD1 (6 bases). V dropped 3 bases and J dropped 0 bases, with 18 bases sitting between them. This CDR3 has 18 residues. Germline CDR1 reads LNHDA; CDR2 reads SQIVND (reference sequence). Written as DNA, the CDR3 is TGTGCCAGTAGTATGGGACACGGAGGTTTAGGCTCCTACAATGAGCAGTTCTTC. Protein product: CASSMGHGGLGSYNEQFF.

The V and J genes are TRBV6-1 and TRBJ2-7; D is perhaps TRBD2 (6 bases). V was cut by 3 bases and J by 4 bases, with 13 bases left in between. CDR1 and CDR2 from the germline V gene are MNHNS and SASEGT. There are 14 residues in the CDR3. The CDR3 nucleotides are TGTGCCAGCAGTGAGCGGGACTCCGGGTACGAGCAGTACTTC. Encoded protein: CASSERDSGYEQYF.

This clone appeared once. The chain employs TRBV28 and TRBJ1-2; D gene uncertain. Germline loops: CDR1 MDHEN, CDR2 SYDVKM. CDR3 size: 13 residues. V was cut by 3 bases and J by 2 bases, with 7 bases left in between. The CDR3 bases are TGTGCCAGCAGTTTGAGCGGAAACTATGGCTACACCTTC. It codes for CASSLSGNYGYTF.

The chain couples TRBV6-2 or TRBV6-3 to TRBJ2-1; TRBD2 agrees at 14 bases. J lost 8 bases, V lost 0 bases, and 12 bases had no gene match. CDR3 size: 19 residues. Germline V CDR1 and CDR2: MNHEY, SVGEGT. The CDR3 region is CASSYSSLKWTSGGYEQFF. CDR3 coding DNA: TGTGCCAGCAGTTACTCAAGTCTGAAATGGACTAGCGGGGGGTATGAGCAGTTCTTC.

This clone was detected only once. The chain carries TRBV19 and TRBJ2-1; 7 bases are shared with TRBD1. V gave up 5 bases and J gave up 10 bases; unmatched junction bases: 8. Germline V gives CDR1 LNHDA, CDR2 SQIVND (reference sequence). The CDR3 covers 13 residues. In DNA form, the CDR3 reads TGTGCCAGTAGTGGCCAGGGGGTACAGGAGCAGTTCTTC. Its protein product is CASSGQGVQEQFF.

V usage is TRBV7-2 and J usage is TRBJ2-6; no reliable D call. The CDR3 covers 17 residues. The germline gives CDR1 SGHTA, CDR2 FQGNSA. Trimming shortened V by 5 bases and J by 0 bases, and 14 bases separated the two germline ends. For the CDR3, the DNA is TGTGCCAGCAGCCCGAGGCAGCCCAGCTCTGGGGCCAACGTCCTGACTTTC. Translated, it gives CASSPRQPSSGANVLTF.

V usage is TRBV2 and J usage is TRBJ1-5; 7 bases map to TRBD1. Germline loops: CDR1 SNHLY, CDR2 FYNNEI. The CDR3 runs 13 residues. J gave up 4 bases and V 6 bases, and 3 bases lay outside the gene matches. CDR3 nucleotide sequence: TGTGCCAGCAGGGACAGGTTGAATCAGCCCCAGCATTTT. Protein product: CASRDRLNQPQHF.

The chain joins TRBV2 to TRBJ2-2; D possibly corresponds to TRBD1 (5 bases). This CDR3 region has 14 residues. In germline, CDR1 is SNHLY, CDR2 FYNNEI. V lost 7 bases and J 2 bases, leaving 11 bases between the germline ends. The CDR3 DNA sequence: TGTGCCAGCACAAGGGGCTACAACACCGGGGAGCTGTTTTTT. Encoded protein: CASTRGYNTGELFF.

This chain connects TRBV18 to TRBJ2-7; 7 bases align to TRBD2. After removal of 3 bases from V and 4 bases from J, the junction contained 3 bases not matched to a gene. Looked up from germline, CDR1 is KGHSH and CDR2 is LQKENI. This CDR3 region has 13 residues. The DNA of the CDR3 is TGTGCCAGCTCACCGACTAGCTCGTACGAGCAGTACTTC. Translating gives CASSPTSSYEQYF.

V gene TRBV9 combines with J gene TRBJ1-3, with 7 bases lining up with TRBD1. This CDR3 spans 14 amino acids. With 3 bases clipped from V and 2 bases from J, the junction kept 2 bases outside the gene matches. The germline V gene encodes CDR1 SGDLS and CDR2 YYNGEE. The CDR3, as DNA: TGTGCCAGCAGCGCCGGACAGGCTGGAAACACCATATATTTT. Translation: CASSAGQAGNTIYF.

The DNA of the CDR3 is TGTGCCAGCAGTCCTAGCTCCTACAATGAGCAGTTCTTC. It codes for CASSPSSYNEQFF. The gene calls are TRBV12-3 or TRBV12-4 and TRBJ2-1; no reliable D call. The CDR3 consists of 13 residues. The germline V and J ends were trimmed by 5 bases and 0 bases, with 5 bases remaining between them.

The chain combines TRBV18 with TRBJ1-2, with TRBD1 matching over 9 bases. The CDR3 is made up of 17 amino acids. Germline loops: CDR1 KGHSH, CDR2 LQKENI. V lost 6 bases, J lost 2 bases, and 13 bases stayed unmatched. The CDR3: CASSRDRGRQTNYGYTF. In nucleotides, the CDR3 is TGTGCCAGCTCTCGCGACAGGGGGAGGCAGACAAACTATGGCTACACCTTC.

The chain couples TRBV5-1 to TRBJ2-3; 7 bases fit TRBD2. CDR1 is SGHRS, CDR2 YFSETQ, per germline. With V trimmed by 4 bases and J by 6 bases, 8 bases remained unmatched. The CDR3 totals 14 residues. The CDR3 nucleotides are TGCGCCAGCAGCCTCGGGAGTAGCGGGGATACGCAGTATTTT. Translated: CASSLGSSGDTQYF.

The chain recombines TRBV5-6 with TRBJ1-2; 11 bases are a match to TRBD1. Looked up from germline, CDR1 is SGHDT and CDR2 is YYEEEE. J gave up 8 bases and V 0 bases, and 3 bases lay outside the gene matches. The CDR3 is 14 residues long. For the CDR3, the DNA is TGTGCCAGCAGCTTGGTGGACAGGGGGCAGGGCTACACCTTC. It encodes CASSLVDRGQGYTF.

The V gene is TRBV2, the J gene TRBJ2-5; the D is unclear. The CDR3 is 14 residues long. Looked up from germline, CDR1 is SNHLY and CDR2 is FYNNEI. The germline V and J ends were trimmed by 4 bases and 0 bases, with 9 bases remaining between them. CDR3 loop: CASSAATDQETQYF. The CDR3 bases are TGTGCCAGCAGTGCCGCGACTGACCAAGAGACCCAGTACTTC.

The chain uses TRBV10-3 and TRBJ2-1; 13 bases line up with TRBD2. The ends lost 4 bases at V and 5 bases at J; junction bases unmatched: 14. Germline V lookup: CDR1 ENHRY, CDR2 SYGVKD. The CDR3 length is 19 residues. In DNA form, the CDR3 reads TGTGCCATCAGTGGGGCGGGACTAGCGGGGCCTCGCACCGACAATGAGCAGTTCTTC. This gives the protein CAISGAGLAGPRTDNEQFF.